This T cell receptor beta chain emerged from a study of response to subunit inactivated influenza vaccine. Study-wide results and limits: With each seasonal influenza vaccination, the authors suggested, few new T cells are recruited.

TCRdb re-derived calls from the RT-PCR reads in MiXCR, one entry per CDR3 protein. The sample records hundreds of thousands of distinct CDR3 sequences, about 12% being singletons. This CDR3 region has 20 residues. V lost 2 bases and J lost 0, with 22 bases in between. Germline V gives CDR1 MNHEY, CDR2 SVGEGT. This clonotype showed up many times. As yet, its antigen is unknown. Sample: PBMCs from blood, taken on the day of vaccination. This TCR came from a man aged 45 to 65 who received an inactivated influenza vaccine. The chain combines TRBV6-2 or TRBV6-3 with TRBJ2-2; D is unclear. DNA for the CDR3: TGTGCCAGCAGTTACCCCTCGTCTAGAATAGCTTACCCGAACACCGGGGAGCTGTTTTTT. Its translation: CASSYPSSRIAYPNTGELFF.